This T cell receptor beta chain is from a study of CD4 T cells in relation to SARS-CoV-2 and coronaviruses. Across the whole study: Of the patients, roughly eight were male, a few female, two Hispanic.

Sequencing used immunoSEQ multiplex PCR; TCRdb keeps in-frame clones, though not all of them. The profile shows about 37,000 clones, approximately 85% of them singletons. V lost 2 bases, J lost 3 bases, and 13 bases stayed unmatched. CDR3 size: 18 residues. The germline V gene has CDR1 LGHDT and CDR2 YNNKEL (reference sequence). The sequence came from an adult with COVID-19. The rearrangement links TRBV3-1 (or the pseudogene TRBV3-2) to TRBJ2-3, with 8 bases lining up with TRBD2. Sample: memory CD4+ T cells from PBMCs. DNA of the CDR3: TGTGCCAGCAGCCAATGGGGCGGCGGGAGGCACCCAACAGATACGCAGTATTTT. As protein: CASSQWGGGRHPTDTQYF.